This T cell receptor (beta chain) originates from a study of blood T cell repertoires in COVID-19 (dated by TCRdb to 2019 to 2021). Regarding the research as a whole: Collaborator samples came from the United States, Italy and Spain and covered acute and convalescent phases of COVID-19. The prospective study material was composed of cDNA or gDNA derived from T cells, B-cell-depleted T cells, or PBMCs. The dataset comprised deeply sampled blood TCRbeta repertoires from subjects exposed to, actively infected with, or recovered from COVID-19. A freely available public database, intended as a resource for researchers studying the immune response to SARS-CoV-2, is where the repertoires were released. The samples were drawn from the first 160 participants of the ongoing ImmuneRACE study and from 1,254 subjects provided by 6 global collaborators. Nearly every sample came with metadata listing a de-identified subject ID, COVID-19 status, age in years and sex. Where HLA class I and class II types were available, the types were taken from metadata supplied by the sample provider, not from assay-based typing.

TCRbeta CDR3 regions were amplified from genomic DNA by means of the immunoSEQ Assay, a bias-controlled multiplex PCR. The study's own analysis went as follows. Nucleated cell counts per sample were estimated from amplification of reference gene primers within the assay. To quantify the absolute abundance of each unique TCRbeta CDR3 rearrangement, sequence reads were collapsed and filtered. Productive Simpson clonality was computed per sample as the square root of Simpson's diversity index over productive rearrangements. The immuneACCESS repertoire file appears here via TCRdb, limited to in-frame rearrangements. These files lack a portion of the clones; in checked studies, under half of the deficit traces to unresolved V genes, and the cause of the others is not known. V, J and clone size are those of that table, while D and trimming were read from the DNA. This sample gives about 100,000 clones in total; approximately 80% of them show up just once. Over 20% of the sample comes from the top ten.

Worth noting for this clone: It has no known antigen specificity. Qualities for individual bases were not recorded, and no much larger clone is one base off.

The CDR3 starts with the cysteine, ends with the phenylalanine, and has 16 residues. CDR3 DNA only is kept here, 48 bases in frame from base 1. CDR1 SGHRS and CDR2 YFSETQ were looked up in the germline V gene. V gives up 0 bases and J gives up 4 bases, and the segment between their germline ends measures 14 bases. Study-wide findings and limitations: Clinical and demographic metadata were provided uncurated, with the amount varying by source and participant.

The collaborating institutions used their own protocols to collect whole blood in K2EDTA tubes. For TCRbeta analysis, collaborators shipped samples in one of three forms: frozen whole blood, isolated PBMCs, or DNA extracted from either of those sample types. The receptor's source is a man aged 55 to 69 with acute or convalescent COVID-19. In this chain, TRBV5-1 is recombined with TRBJ2-1; the D segment could be TRBD2, given 5 matching bases. The sample was peripheral blood. The encoded CDR3 is CASSLGDIRGYNEQFF. The DNA sequence is given as TGCGCCAGCAGCTTGGGAGACATAAGAGGGTACAATGAGCAGTTCTTC.